The TCR beta chain described here comes from a study of tumor-infiltrating lymphocytes in primary liver carcinoma. Study-wide context: Staged T1-T3 N0M0, the tumors had sizes that ranged from roughly 4 to 10 cm across.

In addition to blood RNA drawn from unsorted whole blood, germline DNA was extracted. Patients had chronic HBV infection and were treatment-naive. Worth noting for this clonotype: The junction differs from germline at one of its ends, possibly a read error.

TCR beta cDNA was prepared out of roughly 500 ng total RNA by means of a constant-region primer. Library construction for TCR beta comprised three nested multiplex PCR rounds performed with slightly modified ARM-PCR. With TRBV1-TRBV30 forward primers and a C-beta reverse primer, the first two PCR rounds were run for roughly 10 cycles each. TCRdb used MiXCR to reprocess the multiplex PCR reads, holding one entry per CDR3 protein. The table shows 190,000 or so distinct CDR3 sequences, with 65% occurring only once. Germline V gene sequence: CDR1 SGHNT, CDR2 YENEEA. CDR3 size: 15 residues. The chain uses TRBV11-3 and TRBJ2-2; possibly TRBD2 for D (6 bases). The sequenced sample consisted of peripheral blood. The TCR sequence derives from a woman in her sixties or seventies with primary liver carcinoma and hepatitis B virus infection. CDR3: CTSSPPVTHTGGLFF. In DNA, the CDR3 is TGTACCAGCAGCCCACCAGTTACCCACACCGGGGGGCTGTTTTTT.